One and the same sample provided the 32 T cell receptor beta chains below, sequenced in a study of T-cell reconstitution after alpha-beta-depleted transplantation in children. The library targeted TCRbeta and was prepared with unique molecular identifiers. Via MiXCR, TCRdb re-called the PCR reads, giving one row per CDR3 protein. The sample consists of nearly 550,000 distinct CDR3 sequences, approximately 16% of them appearing once. The sequenced sample was PBMCs from the stem cell graft donor, obtained from the stem cell graft. All receptors come from a human donor who donated a stem cell graft to a child with acute lymphoblastic leukemia.

Only a few counts were recorded for this clonotype. The CDR3 nucleotides are TGTGCCAGCAGCCAACGGGCCATGAACACTGAAGCTTTCTTT. Amino acid sequence: CASSQRAMNTEAFF. The chain carries TRBV5-4 and TRBJ1-1; D remains unclear. This CDR3 spans 14 amino acids. Looked up from germline, CDR1 is SGHNT and CDR2 is YYREEE (reference sequence). V dropped 4 bases and J dropped 0 bases, with 10 bases sitting between them.

This clonotype has a handful of counts. CDR3 region: CASSYATSGETQYF. The CDR3 DNA follows: TGTGCCAGCAGTTACGCCACTAGCGGGGAGACCCAGTACTTC. V usage is TRBV6-2 or TRBV6-3 and J usage is TRBJ2-5; 9 bases match TRBD2. Germline V CDR1 and CDR2: MNHEY, SVGEGT. The V and J ends lost 2 bases and 5 bases, in that order; junction bases with no gene match: 3. The CDR3 spans 14 residues.

This clonotype was observed a handful of times. The V and J genes are TRBV29-1 and TRBJ2-2; 8 nucleotides match TRBD2. V shed 4 bases, J shed 0 bases, and the junction held 4 bases outside the gene matches. This CDR3 is 15 amino acids long. Germline V gene data show CDR1 as SQVTM and CDR2 as ANQGSEA. The CDR3 DNA is TGCAGCGTTGTAAGCGGGAGTGCGAACACCGGGGAGCTGTTTTTT. Translated, it gives CSVVSGSANTGELFF.

The gene calls are TRBV5-5 and TRBJ2-1; 11 nucleotides line up with TRBD2. J lost 6 bases, V lost 9 bases, and 14 bases had no gene match. The germline V gene encodes CDR1 SGHKS and CDR2 YYEKEE (reference sequence). This CDR3 has 16 amino acids. In nucleotides, the CDR3 is TGTGCCATGGCCCCTCGGATAACTAGCGGGAGCAATGAGCAGTTCTTC. Its translation: CAMAPRITSGSNEQFF.

A few counts support this clonotype. This chain links TRBV27 with TRBJ2-1; 7 bases map to TRBD1. With V trimmed by 6 bases and J by 10 bases, 3 bases remained unmatched. Germline V lookup: CDR1 MNHEY, CDR2 SMNVEV (reference sequence). The CDR3 spans 11 residues. In DNA form, the CDR3 reads TGTGCCAGCAGGAAGGGGGCAGAGCAGTTCTTC. As protein: CASRKGAEQFF.

CDR3 residues: CASSPPGTSGLNTGELFF. CDR3 bases: TGTGCCAGCAGCCCCCCCGGGACTAGCGGGCTAAACACCGGGGAGCTGTTTTTT. The V and J genes are TRBV11-1 and TRBJ2-2; 12 positions agree with TRBD2. CDR1 SGHAT and CDR2 FQDESV come from the germline V gene (reference sequence). V lost 5 bases to trimming and J lost 2 bases; unmatched junction nucleotides: 9. The length of the CDR3 is 18 residues.

Only a few counts were recorded for this clonotype. This chain uses TRBV18 with TRBJ2-1; either TRBD1 or TRBD2 may fit D (5 bases each). The V and J ends lost 4 bases and 8 bases respectively, with 18 bases between them. This CDR3 is built from 15 residues. Looked up from germline, CDR1 is KGHSH and CDR2 is LQKENI. DNA for the CDR3: TGTGCCAGCTCACACCCGAAGCTAGCAGGGCATGAGCAGTTCTTC. Its protein product is CASSHPKLAGHEQFF.

For the CDR3, the DNA is TGCAGCGTTGGATACGTGAGCAATGAGCAGTTCTTC. Protein: CSVGYVSNEQFF. The chain couples TRBV29-1 to TRBJ2-1, with D unclear. The CDR3 is made up of 12 amino acids. The germline CDR1 and CDR2 sequences are SQVTM and ANQGSEA. The V end was cut by 4 bases, the J end by 6 bases, with 10 bases between.

The J gene is TRBJ2-1, the V gene TRBV5-1; tentative D call: TRBD2 (5 bases). The V end lost 2 bases, the J end lost 8 bases, and 11 bases lay between the germline ends. The CDR3 has 13 amino acids. Germline V gene data show CDR1 as SGHRS and CDR2 as YFSETQ. CDR3 sequence (DNA): TGCGCCAGCAGCTTCGGTGGGAGATATGAGCAGTTCTTC. Its translation is CASSFGGRYEQFF.

This clonotype was counted between two and nine times. The V and J genes are TRBV12-3 or TRBV12-4 and TRBJ2-7, with TRBD1 as a possible D gene (5 bases). The CDR3 is made up of 13 amino acids. Trimming shortened V by 6 bases and J by 0 bases, and 9 bases separated the two germline ends. The chain's CDR3 is CASRTASSYEQYF. Here the CDR3 DNA reads TGTGCCAGCAGGACAGCGAGCTCCTACGAGCAGTACTTC.

This clonotype was seen a few times. The chain is built from TRBV5-1 and TRBJ1-5; D remains unclear. Trimming shortened V by 1 base and J by 1 base, and 9 bases separated the two germline ends. Germline V gene data show CDR1 as SGHRS and CDR2 as YFSETQ. This CDR3 spans 15 amino acids. CDR3 in amino acids: CASSLRGSSNQPQHF. CDR3 nucleotide sequence: TGCGCCAGCAGCTTGAGAGGTTCAAGCAATCAGCCCCAGCATTTT.

The V gene is TRBV12-3 or TRBV12-4, the J gene TRBJ2-1, with D hard to call. Trimming stripped 2 bases from V and 9 bases from J, with 5 bases between. The CDR3 totals 11 residues. In nucleotides, the CDR3 is TGTGCCAGCAGTTTATTATTTGAGCAGTTCTTC. Protein: CASSLLFEQFF.

V gene TRBV11-2 combines with J gene TRBJ2-5; D gene unclear. CDR3 length: 16 residues. V lost 3 bases and J 1 base, leaving 15 bases between the germline ends. Germline V gives CDR1 SGHAT, CDR2 FQNNGV. This CDR3 reads CASSLEVGRSQETQYF. As DNA, the CDR3 is TGTGCCAGCAGCTTGGAAGTCGGCAGATCCCAAGAGACCCAGTACTTC. Using reference TRBV11-2 and TRBJ2-5 for the parts outside the CDR3, the full variable domain is EAGVAQSPRYKIIEKRQSVAFWCNPISGHATLYWYQQILGQGPKLLIQFQNNGVVDDSQLPKDRFSAERLKGVDSTLKIQPAKLEDSAVYLCASSLEVGRSQETQYFGPGTRLLVL.

This clonotype was counted a few times. This sequence joins TRBV25-1 and TRBJ1-5, with 10 bases that match TRBD1. The length of the CDR3 is 14 residues. With 8 bases clipped from V and 2 bases from J, the junction kept 3 bases outside the gene matches. Germline V gene sequence: CDR1 MGHDK, CDR2 SYGVNS. CDR3 nucleotides: TGTGCCAGCGCCGGGACAGGGGGCAATCAGCCCCAGCATTTT. Its protein product is CASAGTGGNQPQHF.

The sample holds a few counts of this clonotype. For the CDR3, the DNA is TGCGCCAGCAGCTTTCAAGCCCAGAACTACGAGCAGTACTTC. Encoded protein: CASSFQAQNYEQYF. This sequence joins TRBV5-1 and TRBJ2-7; D remains unclear. With 2 bases removed from V and 3 bases from J, the gap between germline ends came to 12 bases. This CDR3 has 14 residues. CDR1 and CDR2 (germline): SGHRS, YFSETQ.

This chain uses TRBV11-2 with TRBJ2-7; 7 bases are shared with TRBD1. This CDR3 comprises 13 residues. J lost 12 bases, V lost 2 bases, and 10 bases had no gene match. Germline V lookup: CDR1 SGHAT, CDR2 FQNNGV. The CDR3 loop reads CASSLWDGGQPYF. The DNA for the CDR3 is TGTGCCAGCAGCTTATGGGATGGGGGACAGCCGTACTTC. Variable domain in full (rest from reference TRBV11-2 and TRBJ2-7): EAGVAQSPRYKIIEKRQSVAFWCNPISGHATLYWYQQILGQGPKLLIQFQNNGVVDDSQLPKDRFSAERLKGVDSTLKIQPAKLEDSAVYLCASSLWDGGQPYFGPGTRLTVT.

The CDR3: CASSLLADPYNEQFF. DNA of the CDR3: TGTGCCAGCAGCCTACTAGCGGATCCCTACAATGAGCAGTTCTTC. V gene TRBV7-2 combines with J gene TRBJ2-1; 8 bases map to TRBD2. Germline-derived CDR1 and CDR2 are SGHTA and FQGNSA. The CDR3 length is 15 residues. J gave up 2 bases and V 5 bases, and 5 bases lay outside the gene matches. The full variable domain, in which reference TRBV7-2 and TRBJ2-1 provide the parts outside the CDR3, is GAGVSQSPSNKVTEKGKDVELRCDPISGHTALYWYRQSLGQGLEFLIYFQGNSAPDKSGLPSDRFSAERTGGSVSTLTIQRTQQEDSAVYLCASSLLADPYNEQFFGPGTRLTVL.

The chain couples TRBV15 to TRBJ2-1, with 9 bases that match TRBD1. Trimming took 0 bases from V and 4 from J; bases not matched to a gene: 10. CDR1 is LNHNV and CDR2 is YYDKDF in the germline V gene (reference sequence). The CDR3 totals 18 residues. CDR3 coding DNA: TGTGCCACCAGCAGAGATGCTATTGACAGGGGGAATTACAATGAGCAGTTCTTC. It specifies CATSRDAIDRGNYNEQFF.

This chain joins TRBV12-3 or TRBV12-4 and TRBJ1-2; D remains unclear. V was cut by 2 bases and J by 6 bases, with 13 bases left in between. This CDR3 is built from 14 residues. This chain's CDR3 is CASSLSSRTDGYTF. In nucleotides, the CDR3 is TGTGCCAGCAGTTTATCCTCCAGGACGGATGGCTACACCTTC.

V and J are TRBV12-3 or TRBV12-4 and TRBJ2-3; the D is unclear. Trimming stripped 6 bases from V and 0 bases from J, with 7 bases between. The CDR3 spans 13 residues. The CDR3 coding sequence is TGTGCCAGCAGAACCCGTAGCACAGATACGCAGTATTTT. Residues: CASRTRSTDTQYF.

The J gene is TRBJ2-5, the V gene TRBV7-9; 7 bases line up with TRBD1. The V and J ends lost 5 bases and 1 base, in that order; junction bases with no gene match: 4. In germline, CDR1 is SEHNR, CDR2 FQNEAQ (reference sequence). This CDR3 region has 14 residues. CDR3 nucleotides: TGTGCCAGCAGCCCCGACAGGGCCCAAGAGACCCAGTACTTC. Encoded protein: CASSPDRAQETQYF. Based on the CDR3 plus reference TRBV7-9 and TRBJ2-5, the full variable domain is DTGVSQNPRHKITKRGQNVTFRCDPISEHNRLYWYRQTLGQGPEFLTYFQNEAQLEKSRLLSDRFSAERPKGSFSTLEIQRTEQGDSAMYLCASSPDRAQETQYFGPGTRLLVL.

The rearrangement joins TRBV5-1 to TRBJ2-5; TRBD1 matches at 7 bases. Germline CDR1 and CDR2: SGHRS and YFSETQ. V dropped 4 bases and J dropped 3; count of bases not matched to a gene: 0. The CDR3 is 12 amino acids. The CDR3 DNA is TGCGCCAGCAGCGGGACAGAAGAGACCCAGTACTTC. Protein product: CASSGTEETQYF.

This clonotype has ten or more counts. The rearrangement uses TRBV5-1 and TRBJ2-5; no firm D call. The germline V gene has CDR1 SGHRS and CDR2 YFSETQ. The CDR3 contains 12 residues. V dropped 4 bases and J dropped 5 bases, with 9 bases sitting between them. In nucleotides, the CDR3 is TGCGCCAGCAGCCCCACTCGGGAGACCCAGTACTTC. Translation gives CASSPTRETQYF. Complete variable domain (other parts from reference TRBV5-1 and TRBJ2-5): KAGVTQTPRYLIKTRGQQVTLSCSPISGHRSVSWYQQTPGQGLQFLFEYFSETQRNKGNFPGRFSGRQFSNSRSEMNVSTLELGDSALYLCASSPTRETQYFGPGTRLLVL.

V and J are TRBV5-1 and TRBJ2-1; 9 nucleotides agree with TRBD1. Germline trimming cut 0 bases from V and 4 bases from J; bases unmatched to any gene: 2. CDR3 length: 15 amino acids. The germline V gene encodes CDR1 SGHRS and CDR2 YFSETQ. CDR3 nucleotides: TGCGCCAGCAGCTTGGGACAGGGGGGGTACAATGAGCAGTTCTTC. It encodes CASSLGQGGYNEQFF.

This sequence joins TRBV4-1 and TRBJ2-5, with 7 bases aligning to TRBD2. Germline assignment: CDR1 MGHRA and CDR2 YSYEKL. This CDR3 contains 18 residues. V was clipped by 4 bases and J by 1 base; unmatched bases: 15. DNA of the CDR3: TGCGCCAGCAGCCCGAGCAACGGGAGGCTAAAGGGCCAAGAGACCCAGTACTTC. Protein: CASSPSNGRLKGQETQYF.

The chain links TRBV7-8 to TRBJ1-2; 10 nucleotides align to TRBD1. Germline CDR1 and CDR2: SGHVS and FQNEAQ. This CDR3 has 15 residues. V lost 7 bases and J lost 4; bases outside the gene matches: 9. DNA for the CDR3: TGTGCCAGCATCTTCCGGGACAGGGGCGGCTATGGCTACACCTTC. It yields the protein CASIFRDRGGYGYTF.

The chain uses TRBV27 and TRBJ2-7, with TRBD1 identical over 10 bases. Looked up from germline, CDR1 is MNHEY and CDR2 is SMNVEV (reference sequence). Germline trimming cut 2 bases from V and 6 bases from J; bases unmatched to any gene: 7. The CDR3 is made up of 15 amino acids. CDR3 residues: CASSLVRDRGPEQYF. The DNA for the CDR3 is TGTGCCAGCAGTTTAGTCCGGGACAGGGGACCCGAGCAGTACTTC.

This clonotype was seen more than once but under ten times. V and J are TRBV15 and TRBJ2-1, with 13 bases identical to TRBD2. The CDR3 consists of 18 residues. The germline V gene encodes CDR1 LNHNV and CDR2 YYDKDF (reference sequence). Unmatched junction bases numbered 7, after V lost 0 bases and J lost 5 bases. The CDR3 loop is CATSRELAGGPGDNEQFF. CDR3 nucleotide sequence: TGTGCCACCAGCAGAGAACTAGCGGGAGGGCCTGGGGACAATGAGCAGTTCTTC.

The gene calls are TRBV11-1 and TRBJ2-6; 10 bases align to TRBD1. J gave up 0 bases and V 3 bases, and 5 bases lay outside the gene matches. This CDR3 has 18 residues. CDR1 is SGHAT and CDR2 is FQDESV in the germline V gene (reference sequence). As DNA, the CDR3 is TGTGCCAGCAGCTTGAGAGGACAGGGGGACTCTGGGGCCAACGTCCTGACTTTC. This codes for CASSLRGQGDSGANVLTF.

This clonotype turned up a few times. The gene calls are TRBV7-9 and TRBJ2-7; 11 bases map to TRBD1. Trimming cost V 0 bases and J 5 bases; bases outside gene matches: 3. The germline V gene has CDR1 SEHNR and CDR2 FQNEAQ (reference sequence). The CDR3 runs 15 residues. Here the CDR3 DNA reads TGTGCCAGCAGCTTAGCCTCGGGACAGGGGGACGAGCAGTACTTC. Translation: CASSLASGQGDEQYF. The full variable domain, completed using reference TRBV7-9 and TRBJ2-7, is DTGVSQNPRHKITKRGQNVTFRCDPISEHNRLYWYRQTLGQGPEFLTYFQNEAQLEKSRLLSDRFSAERPKGSFSTLEIQRTEQGDSAMYLCASSLASGQGDEQYFGPGTRLTVT.

V gene TRBV13 combines with J gene TRBJ2-7; D is undetermined. CDR3 length: 14 amino acids. The V end lost 3 bases, the J end lost 2 bases, and 11 bases lay between the germline ends. Germline V CDR1 and CDR2: PRHDT, FYEKMQ (reference sequence). CDR3 loop: CASSFLASPYEQYF. The CDR3 DNA reads TGTGCCAGCAGCTTTTTGGCGAGTCCCTACGAGCAGTACTTC.

In this sample, this clonotype turned up a few times. This sequence joins TRBV20-1 and TRBJ2-5; TRBD2 agrees at 7 bases. From germline, CDR1 is DFQATT and CDR2 SNEGSKA (reference sequence). This CDR3 is 15 amino acids long. V lost 5 bases and J lost 1; bases outside the gene matches: 10. Written as DNA, the CDR3 is TGCAGTGCTCCTGAAGGGAGGGACCTCCAAGAGACCCAGTACTTC. It is translated as CSAPEGRDLQETQYF.